Sequencing of this TCR beta chain was carried out in a study of T cell changes during pregnancy in multiple sclerosis. Here immunoSEQ multiplex PCR was the method, and the copy in TCRdb shows in-frame clones only, minus some. The sample shows around 32,000 clones, around 91% of them seen only once. Per germline, CDR1 SGHDT and CDR2 YYEEEE. The CDR3 spans 14 residues. The junction had 2 bases not matched to a gene; V was cut back by 3 bases and J by 5 bases. The chain is built from TRBV5-6 and TRBJ2-2, with 9 nucleotides matching TRBD1. The starting material was CD8+ T cells from peripheral blood mononuclear cells, obtained in the second trimester of pregnancy. The clonotype comes from a female donor in good health, enrolled as a control in a pregnancy study. CDR3 coding DNA: TGTGCCAGCAGCTCCGGGACAGGGACCGGGGAGCTGTTTTTT. This codes for CASSSGTGTGELFF.